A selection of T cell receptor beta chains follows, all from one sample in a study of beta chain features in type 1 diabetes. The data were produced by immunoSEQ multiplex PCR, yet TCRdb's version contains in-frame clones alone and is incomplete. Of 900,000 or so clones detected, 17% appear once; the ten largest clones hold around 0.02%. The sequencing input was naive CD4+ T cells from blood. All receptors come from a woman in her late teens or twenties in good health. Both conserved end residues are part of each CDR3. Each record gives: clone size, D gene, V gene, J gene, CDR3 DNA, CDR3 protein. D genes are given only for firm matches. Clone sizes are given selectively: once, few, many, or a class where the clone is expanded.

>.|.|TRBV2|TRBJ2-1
TGTGCCAGCAAGTCTAGCGCAATTTACAATGAGCAGTTCTTC
CASKSSAIYNEQFF
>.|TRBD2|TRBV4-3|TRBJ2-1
TGCGCCAGCAGCTCGGGACTAGCTCTTTGGGATGAGCAGTTCTTC
CASSSGLALWDEQFF
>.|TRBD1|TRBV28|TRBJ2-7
TGTGCCAGCAGTTTCGACAGGGACCCTTACGAGCAGTACTTC
CASSFDRDPYEQYF
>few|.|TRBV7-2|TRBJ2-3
TGTGCCAGCAGCGTCGATCGCTGGGCAGATACGCAGTATTTT
CASSVDRWADTQYF
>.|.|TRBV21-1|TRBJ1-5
TGTGCCAGCAGGGTGGGGTGGGAGGATCAGCCCCAGCATTTT
CASRVGWEDQPQHF
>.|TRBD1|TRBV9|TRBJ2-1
TGTGCCAGCAGCGTAGCAATAGGGGACAGGGTCGGGAATGAGCAGTTCTTC
CASSVAIGDRVGNEQFF
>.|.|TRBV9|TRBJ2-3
TGTGCCAGCAGCCCCGGGGGCGGCTCCTTTTCCGGGAGAAGCACAGATACGCAGTATTTT
CASSPGGGSFSGRSTDTQYF
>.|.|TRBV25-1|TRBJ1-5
TGTGCCAGCTCCCCTTCTGGGGTTATACAGCCCCAGCATTTT
CASSPSGVIQPQHF
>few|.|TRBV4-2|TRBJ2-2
TGTGCCAGCAGCCTCGGGACGGCCCTCCTGGGGGAGCTGTTTTTT
CASSLGTALLGELFF
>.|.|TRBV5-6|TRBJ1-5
TGTGCCAGCAGCTTGGATCGGGACGGGCCCCAGCATTTT
CASSLDRDGPQHF
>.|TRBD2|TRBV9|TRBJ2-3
TGTGCCAGCAGCGATTTAGCGGGAGTAGATACGCAGTATTTT
CASSDLAGVDTQYF
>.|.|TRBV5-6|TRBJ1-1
TGTGCCAGCAGCTTGCGAGGGAGGACTGAAGCTTTCTTT
CASSLRGRTEAFF
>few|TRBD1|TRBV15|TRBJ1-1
TGTGCCACCAGGCGGGACAGCACTGAAGCTTTCTTT
CATRRDSTEAFF
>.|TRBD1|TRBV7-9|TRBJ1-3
TGTGCCAGCAGTTATGACAGGGGTGCTGGAAACACCATATATTTT
CASSYDRGAGNTIYF
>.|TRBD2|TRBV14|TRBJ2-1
TGTGCCAGCAGCCAATCAAGACCGGGACTAGCGTCCTACAATGAGCAGTTCTTC
CASSQSRPGLASYNEQFF